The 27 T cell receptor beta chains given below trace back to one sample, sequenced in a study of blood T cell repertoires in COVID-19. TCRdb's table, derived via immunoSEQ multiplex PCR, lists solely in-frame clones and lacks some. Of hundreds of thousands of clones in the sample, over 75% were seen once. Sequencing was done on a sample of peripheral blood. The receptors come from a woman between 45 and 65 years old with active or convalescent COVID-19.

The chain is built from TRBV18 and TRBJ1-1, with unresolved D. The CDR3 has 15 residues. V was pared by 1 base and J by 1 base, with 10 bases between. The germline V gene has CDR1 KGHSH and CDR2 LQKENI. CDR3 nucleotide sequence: TGTGCCAGCTCACCACGCAGAGCGGAGAACACTGAAGCTTTCTTT. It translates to CASSPRRAENTEAFF.

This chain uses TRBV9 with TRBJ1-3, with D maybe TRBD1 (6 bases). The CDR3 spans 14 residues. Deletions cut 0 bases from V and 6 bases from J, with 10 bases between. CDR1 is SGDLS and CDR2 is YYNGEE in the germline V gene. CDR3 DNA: TGTGCCAGCAGCGTAGGGGACAAGGAAAACACCATATATTTT. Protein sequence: CASSVGDKENTIYF.

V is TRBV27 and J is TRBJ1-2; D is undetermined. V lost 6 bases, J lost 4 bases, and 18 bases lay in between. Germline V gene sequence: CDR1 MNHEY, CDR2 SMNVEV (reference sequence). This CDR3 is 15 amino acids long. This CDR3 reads CASRPVREPFYGYTF. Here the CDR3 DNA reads TGTGCCAGCAGGCCCGTCCGGGAGCCCTTCTATGGCTACACCTTC.

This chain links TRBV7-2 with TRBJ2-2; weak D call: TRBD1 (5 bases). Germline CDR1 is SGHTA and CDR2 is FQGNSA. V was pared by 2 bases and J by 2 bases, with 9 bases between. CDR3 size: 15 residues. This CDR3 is CASSLYQGNTGELFF. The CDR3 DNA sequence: TGTGCCAGCAGCTTATATCAGGGAAACACCGGGGAGCTGTTTTTT.

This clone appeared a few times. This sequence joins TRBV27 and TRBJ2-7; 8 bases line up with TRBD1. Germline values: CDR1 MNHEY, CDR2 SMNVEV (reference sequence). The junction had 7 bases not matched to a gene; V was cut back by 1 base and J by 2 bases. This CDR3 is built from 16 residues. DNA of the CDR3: TGTGCCAGCAGTTTATTATTAGGGACAGGAGCCTACGAGCAGTACTTC. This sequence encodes CASSLLLGTGAYEQYF.

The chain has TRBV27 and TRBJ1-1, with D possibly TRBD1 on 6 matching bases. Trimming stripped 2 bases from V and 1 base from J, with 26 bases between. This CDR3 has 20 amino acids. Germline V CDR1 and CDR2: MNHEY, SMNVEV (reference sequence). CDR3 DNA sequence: TGTGCCAGCAGTTTAAATGGTAACAACCACAGGGCCCCTAGGAACACTGAAGCTTTCTTT. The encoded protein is CASSLNGNNHRAPRNTEAFF.

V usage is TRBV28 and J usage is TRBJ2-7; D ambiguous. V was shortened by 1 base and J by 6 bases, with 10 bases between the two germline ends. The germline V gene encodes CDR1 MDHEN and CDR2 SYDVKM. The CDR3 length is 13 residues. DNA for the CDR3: TGTGCCAGCAGTTTATTGGCCCCGGGCGAGCAGTACTTC. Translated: CASSLLAPGEQYF.

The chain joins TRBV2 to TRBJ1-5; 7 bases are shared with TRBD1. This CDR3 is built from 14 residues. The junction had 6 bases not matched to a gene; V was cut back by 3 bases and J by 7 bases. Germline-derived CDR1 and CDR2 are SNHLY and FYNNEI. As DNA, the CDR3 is TGTGCCAGCAGTGACAGGGGGAGTTTCCAGCCCCAGCATTTT. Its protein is CASSDRGSFQPQHF.

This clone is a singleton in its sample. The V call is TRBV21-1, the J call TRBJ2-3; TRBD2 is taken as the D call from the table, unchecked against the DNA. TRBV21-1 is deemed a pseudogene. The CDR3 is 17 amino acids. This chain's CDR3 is CASSKRVRAPSTDTQYF. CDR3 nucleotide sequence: TGTGCCAGCAGCAAGCGGGTCCGGGCCCCTAGCACAGATACGCAGTATTTT.

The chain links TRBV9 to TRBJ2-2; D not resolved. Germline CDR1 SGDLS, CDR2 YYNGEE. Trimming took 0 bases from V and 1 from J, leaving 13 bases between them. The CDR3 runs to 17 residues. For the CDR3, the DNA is TGTGCCAGCAGCGTAGGAGGTGGCTACCGGAACACCGGGGAGCTGTTTTTT. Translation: CASSVGGGYRNTGELFF.

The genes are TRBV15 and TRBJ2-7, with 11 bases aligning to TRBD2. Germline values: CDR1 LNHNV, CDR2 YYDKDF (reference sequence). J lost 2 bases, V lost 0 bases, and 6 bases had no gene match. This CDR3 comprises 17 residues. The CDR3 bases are TGTGCCACCAGCAGAGATTTTGCTAGCGGGAGGACCTACGAGCAGTACTTC. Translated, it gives CATSRDFASGRTYEQYF. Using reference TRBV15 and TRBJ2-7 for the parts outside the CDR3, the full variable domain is DAMVIQNPRYQVTQFGKPVTLSCSQTLNHNVMYWYQQKSSQAPKLLFHYYDKDFNNEADTPDNFQSRRPNTSFCFLDIRSPGLGDTAMYLCATSRDFASGRTYEQYFGPGTRLTVT.

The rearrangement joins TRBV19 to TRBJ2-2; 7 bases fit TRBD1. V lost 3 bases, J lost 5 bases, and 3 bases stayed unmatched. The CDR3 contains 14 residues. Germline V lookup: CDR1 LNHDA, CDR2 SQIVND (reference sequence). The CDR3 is CASSIDRATGELFF. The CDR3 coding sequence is TGTGCCAGTAGTATTGACAGGGCGACCGGGGAGCTGTTTTTT.

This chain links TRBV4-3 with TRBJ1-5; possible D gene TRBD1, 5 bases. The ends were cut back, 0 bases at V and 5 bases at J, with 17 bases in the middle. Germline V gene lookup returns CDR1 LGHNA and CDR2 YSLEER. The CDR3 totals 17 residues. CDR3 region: CASSQDWPPWGDQPQHF. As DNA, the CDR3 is TGCGCCAGCAGCCAAGATTGGCCACCCTGGGGGGATCAGCCCCAGCATTTT.

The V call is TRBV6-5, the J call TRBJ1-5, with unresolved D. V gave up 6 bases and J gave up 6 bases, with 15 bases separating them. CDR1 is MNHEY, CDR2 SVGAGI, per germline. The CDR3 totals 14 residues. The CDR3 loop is CASSPTPKSQPQHF. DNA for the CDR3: TGTGCCAGCAGCCCCACCCCCAAGAGTCAGCCCCAGCATTTT.

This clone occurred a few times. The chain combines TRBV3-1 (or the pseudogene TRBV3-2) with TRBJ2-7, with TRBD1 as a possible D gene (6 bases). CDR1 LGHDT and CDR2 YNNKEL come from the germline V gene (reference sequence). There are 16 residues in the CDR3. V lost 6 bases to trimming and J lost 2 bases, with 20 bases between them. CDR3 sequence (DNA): TGTGCCAGCAGTGGGAAACAGGGAGTTTTCGCCTACGAGCAGTACTTC. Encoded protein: CASSGKQGVFAYEQYF.

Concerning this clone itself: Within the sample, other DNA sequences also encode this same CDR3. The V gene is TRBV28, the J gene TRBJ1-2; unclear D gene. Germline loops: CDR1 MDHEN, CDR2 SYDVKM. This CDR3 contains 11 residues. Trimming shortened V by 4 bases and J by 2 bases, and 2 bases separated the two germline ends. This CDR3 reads CASSSNYGYTF. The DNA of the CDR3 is TGTGCCAGCAGTTCAAACTATGGCTACACCTTC.

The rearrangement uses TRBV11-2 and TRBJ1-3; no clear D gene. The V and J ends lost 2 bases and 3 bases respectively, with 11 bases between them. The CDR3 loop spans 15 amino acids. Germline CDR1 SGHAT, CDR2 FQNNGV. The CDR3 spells CASSLPGGNGNTIYF. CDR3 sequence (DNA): TGTGCCAGCAGCTTACCCGGAGGGAATGGAAACACCATATATTTT.

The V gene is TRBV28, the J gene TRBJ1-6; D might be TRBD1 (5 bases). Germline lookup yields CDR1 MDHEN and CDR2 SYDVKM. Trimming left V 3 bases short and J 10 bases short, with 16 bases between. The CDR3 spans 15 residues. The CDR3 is CASSLGGGYRSPLHF. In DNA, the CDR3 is TGTGCCAGCAGTTTGGGGGGGGGTTACAGATCACCCCTCCACTTT.

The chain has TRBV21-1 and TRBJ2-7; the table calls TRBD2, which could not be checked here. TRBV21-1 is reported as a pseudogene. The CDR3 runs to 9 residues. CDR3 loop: CASSTKQYF. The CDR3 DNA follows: TGTGCCAGCAGCACTAAGCAGTACTTC.

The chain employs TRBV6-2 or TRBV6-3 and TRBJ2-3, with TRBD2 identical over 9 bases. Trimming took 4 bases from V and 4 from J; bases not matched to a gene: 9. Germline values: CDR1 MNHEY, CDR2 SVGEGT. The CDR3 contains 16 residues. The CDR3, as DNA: TGTGCCAGCAGTTCAGCGGGAGGACTTTACGCAGATACGCAGTATTTT. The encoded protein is CASSSAGGLYADTQYF.

CDR3 sequence reads: CASSQGRYGYTF. The DNA for the CDR3 is TGTGCCAGCAGCCAAGGGAGGTATGGCTACACCTTC. The V and J genes are TRBV3-1 (or the pseudogene TRBV3-2) and TRBJ1-2; D unclear. The CDR3 has 12 residues. CDR1 is LGHDT and CDR2 is YNNKEL in the germline V gene (reference sequence). Trimming stripped 1 base from V and 5 bases from J, with 5 bases between.

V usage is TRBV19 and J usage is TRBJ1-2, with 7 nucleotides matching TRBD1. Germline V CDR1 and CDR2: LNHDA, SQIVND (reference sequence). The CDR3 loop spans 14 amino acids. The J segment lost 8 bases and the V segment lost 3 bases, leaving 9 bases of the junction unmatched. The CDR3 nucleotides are TGTGCCAGTAGTATGGCGACAGGGTTCCTCGGCTACACCTTC. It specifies CASSMATGFLGYTF.

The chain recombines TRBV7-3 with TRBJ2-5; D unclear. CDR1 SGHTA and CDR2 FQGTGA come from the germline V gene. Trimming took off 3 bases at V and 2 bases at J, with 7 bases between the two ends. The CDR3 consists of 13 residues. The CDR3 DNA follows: TGTGCCAGCAGCTTGGGCCAACAAGAGACCCAGTACTTC. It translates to CASSLGQQETQYF.

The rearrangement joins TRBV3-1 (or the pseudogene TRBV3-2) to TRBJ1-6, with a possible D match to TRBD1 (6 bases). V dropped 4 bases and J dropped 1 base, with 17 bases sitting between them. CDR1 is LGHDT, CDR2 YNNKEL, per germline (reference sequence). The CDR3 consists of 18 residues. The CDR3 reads CASSPRTGSRSYNSPLHF. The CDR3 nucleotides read TGTGCCAGCAGCCCTCGTACAGGGAGTAGGTCCTATAATTCACCCCTCCACTTT.

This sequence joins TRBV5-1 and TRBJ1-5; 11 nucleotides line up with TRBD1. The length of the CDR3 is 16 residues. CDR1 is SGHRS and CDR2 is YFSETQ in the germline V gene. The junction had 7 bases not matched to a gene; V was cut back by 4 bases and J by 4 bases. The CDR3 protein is CASSPGTGGRNQPQHF. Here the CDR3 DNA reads TGCGCCAGCAGCCCCGGGACAGGGGGGAGGAATCAGCCCCAGCATTTT.

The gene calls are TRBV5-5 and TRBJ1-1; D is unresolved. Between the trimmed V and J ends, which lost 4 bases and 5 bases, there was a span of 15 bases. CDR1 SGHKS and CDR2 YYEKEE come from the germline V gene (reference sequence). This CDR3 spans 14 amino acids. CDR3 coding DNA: TGTGCCAGCAGCCCTAGGTGGTCGGGGACTGAAGCTTTCTTT. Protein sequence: CASSPRWSGTEAFF.

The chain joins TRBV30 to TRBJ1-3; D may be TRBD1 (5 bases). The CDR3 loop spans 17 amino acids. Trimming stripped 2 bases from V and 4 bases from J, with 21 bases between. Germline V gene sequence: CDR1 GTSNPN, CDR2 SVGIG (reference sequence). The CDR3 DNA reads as TGTGCCTGGAGTACCAAACTACCGGGGGGACTCGGAAACACCATATATTTT. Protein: CAWSTKLPGGLGNTIYF.